The clone carrying this T cell receptor (beta chain) was seen a handful of times. The antigen is unknown. Using a J-beta primer mix together with a sample-barcoded 5' primer, a second PCR was run for about 7 to 12 cycles. Each single sample gave us at least 2.5 million CDR3-containing paired-end reads. TCRdb processed the 5' RACE reads anew with MiXCR; each CDR3 protein has one entry. The profile shows 1.6 million or so distinct CDR3 sequences, about 31% of them singletons. These data are taken from a study of blood T cells in healthy people across ages. Study-wide findings and caveats: Long-lived donors had more naive CD4+ cells and higher diversity than aged donors. Age showed a roughly linear inverse relationship with TCR beta diversity per million T cells.

Investigators took about 9.2 milliliters of peripheral blood from every donor. The CDR3 has 14 residues. Trimming took 3 bases from V and 13 from J; bases not matched to a gene: 13. Germline V gene sequence: CDR1 SGHDT, CDR2 YYEEEE. The sequence derives from a woman aged 25 to 39 in good health. Source material: blood. The chain is built from TRBV5-6 and TRBJ2-4, with 7 bases aligning to TRBD1. CDR3 bases: TGTGCCAGCAGCTCCGGGACAGCTTATTTGGAGCAGTACTTC. Its translation is CASSSGTAYLEQYF.